The rows below give T cell receptor beta chains drawn from one sample of a study of OX40 agonist ivuxolimab in advanced cancers. The method was immunoSEQ multiplex PCR; TCRdb's version includes in-frame clones alone and lacks a portion of them. Here the sample spans tens of thousands of clones, more than 85% being singletons. The sequences come from CD4+ or CD8+ T cells sorted from blood, collected in a trial of the OX40 agonist ivuxolimab. Every receptor here comes from an adult with an advanced solid tumor such as melanoma, head and neck, liver or kidney cancer. The conserved cysteine and the conserved F or W are not part of the CDR3 here. Each record gives: J gene, V gene, CDR3 protein.

j_call: TRBJ1-1
v_call: TRBV30
cdr3_aa: AWSVFIHTDDTEAF

j_call: TRBJ2-1
v_call: TRBV9
cdr3_aa: ASSVDQSSYNEQF

j_call: TRBJ1-5
v_call: TRBV19
cdr3_aa: ASNPLAYNSNQPQH

j_call: TRBJ1-4
v_call: TRBV7-9
cdr3_aa: ASSHPGNEKLF

j_call: TRBJ1-2
v_call: TRBV7-2
cdr3_aa: ASRPQKQGFDYGYT

j_call: TRBJ1-6
v_call: TRBV4-3
cdr3_aa: ASSQEFPGRTYNSPLH

j_call: TRBJ1-2
v_call: TRBV7-9
cdr3_aa: ASSSEQGHYGYT

j_call: TRBJ2-7
v_call: TRBV27
cdr3_aa: ASSLSSSGEQY

j_call: TRBJ2-7
v_call: TRBV7-9
cdr3_aa: ASSLPGTSAYSEQY

j_call: TRBJ1-1
v_call: TRBV6-1
cdr3_aa: ANAQDRGLEAF

j_call: TRBJ2-3
v_call: TRBV9
cdr3_aa: ASSPHLAGGTDTQY

j_call: TRBJ2-7
v_call: TRBV5-1
cdr3_aa: ASSGWTAYEQY

j_call: TRBJ2-7
v_call: TRBV27
cdr3_aa: ASSHHSDREISYEQY

j_call: TRBJ2-3
v_call: TRBV13
cdr3_aa: ASSLGSGEAFGAQY

j_call: TRBJ2-1
v_call: TRBV2
cdr3_aa: AIHLSQREFNEQF

j_call: TRBJ1-1
v_call: TRBV10-3
cdr3_aa: AISDKDPEAF

j_call: TRBJ1-2
v_call: TRBV4-3
cdr3_aa: ASSQDPTGHGGYT

j_call: TRBJ2-1
v_call: TRBV6-1
cdr3_aa: ASSPGGADYNEQF

j_call: TRBJ2-7
v_call: TRBV19
cdr3_aa: ASSITSGDEQY

j_call: TRBJ2-7
v_call: TRBV7-9
cdr3_aa: ASSSQNGLALDEQY

j_call: TRBJ2-1
v_call: TRBV29-1
cdr3_aa: SVETSGSYNEQF

j_call: TRBJ1-5
v_call: TRBV2
cdr3_aa: ASSTGGDYSNQPQH

j_call: TRBJ1-4
v_call: TRBV10-3
cdr3_aa: AISERTENEKLF

j_call: TRBJ2-7
v_call: TRBV28
cdr3_aa: ASRPTDKYEQY

j_call: TRBJ1-2
v_call: TRBV9
cdr3_aa: ATGQGLNSGYT

j_call: TRBJ2-5
v_call: TRBV13
cdr3_aa: ASSLAEEGGQETQY

j_call: TRBJ1-2
v_call: TRBV10-2
cdr3_aa: ASREEYGYT

j_call: TRBJ1-5
v_call: TRBV10-3
cdr3_aa: AIPNRAGRYSNQPQH

j_call: TRBJ1-4
v_call: TRBV7-2
cdr3_aa: ASSQVGQGKEKLF

j_call: TRBJ2-3
v_call: TRBV4-3
cdr3_aa: ASSQDYTDTQY

j_call: TRBJ2-3
v_call: TRBV7-9
cdr3_aa: ASSPRGSSTDTQY

j_call: TRBJ1-6
v_call: TRBV6-5
cdr3_aa: ASSYDQTGVWGALH

j_call: TRBJ2-7
v_call: TRBV2
cdr3_aa: ASTPGSYEQY

j_call: TRBJ1-1
v_call: TRBV27
cdr3_aa: ASSSIENTEAF

j_call: TRBJ2-1
v_call: TRBV2
cdr3_aa: ASSYSGEQF

j_call: TRBJ2-7
v_call: TRBV27
cdr3_aa: ASSSTGRTTYEQY

j_call: TRBJ2-1
v_call: TRBV4-1
cdr3_aa: ASSLRIAGSDEQF

j_call: TRBJ2-7
v_call: TRBV11-2
cdr3_aa: ASSHTSGNYEQY

j_call: TRBJ2-6
v_call: TRBV19
cdr3_aa: ASSPNSGANVLT

j_call: TRBJ2-1
v_call: TRBV5-8
cdr3_aa: ASSVRQGRNEQF

j_call: TRBJ2-7
v_call: TRBV19
cdr3_aa: ASSPTGSGAYEQY

j_call: TRBJ2-1
v_call: TRBV5-1
cdr3_aa: ASSWTSGRAEQF

j_call: TRBJ1-2
v_call: TRBV7-9
cdr3_aa: ASSSPGGTNYGYT

j_call: TRBJ1-2
v_call: TRBV5-5
cdr3_aa: ASSLRDRRNGYT

j_call: TRBJ2-1
v_call: TRBV27
cdr3_aa: ASSLLGQGRGEQF

j_call: TRBJ2-1
v_call: TRBV5-1
cdr3_aa: ASNRAGGNNEQF

j_call: TRBJ1-3
v_call: TRBV6-1
cdr3_aa: ASSASPASGNTIY

j_call: TRBJ2-4
v_call: TRBV10-1
cdr3_aa: ASNELAGWGNIQY

j_call: TRBJ2-1
v_call: TRBV27
cdr3_aa: ASSPVPRTSGYNEQF

j_call: TRBJ1-2
v_call: TRBV4-3
cdr3_aa: ASSQETDPGYGYT

j_call: TRBJ1-6
v_call: TRBV4-3
cdr3_aa: ASSQDGLNSPLH

j_call: TRBJ1-2
v_call: TRBV27
cdr3_aa: ASSHGTAHGYT

j_call: TRBJ1-3
v_call: TRBV4-1
cdr3_aa: ASSLWGSGNTIY

j_call: TRBJ1-4
v_call: TRBV7-9
cdr3_aa: ASTRTTTNEKLF

j_call: TRBJ2-3
v_call: TRBV11-2
cdr3_aa: ASSRPSFGGEGDTQY

j_call: TRBJ2-7
v_call: TRBV28
cdr3_aa: ATQRSGQGYEQY

j_call: TRBJ1-4
v_call: TRBV7-8
cdr3_aa: ASSPDRRIQTNEKLF

j_call: TRBJ2-7
v_call: TRBV11-1
cdr3_aa: ASSLGAPPYEQY